This section outlines one TCR beta chain sequence together with its context. CDR3 size: 14 residues. In germline, CDR1 is DFQATT, CDR2 SNEGSKA (reference sequence). Germline trimming cut 3 bases from V and 9 bases from J; bases unmatched to any gene: 9. The sample is drawn from a study of blood T cell repertoires in COVID-19. How the authors handled the data: Reference gene primer amplification gave estimated nucleated cell counts. Clones were read by immunoSEQ multiplex PCR, and TCRdb kept only the in-frame ones, dropping some. The DNA was the basis for D and trimming; V, J and clone size are from that table. The sample contains approximately 150,000 clones, around 87% of which appear only once.

The sequenced sample was peripheral blood. The clonotype comes from an elderly woman with COVID-19, enrolled during active disease. The rearrangement uses TRBV20-1 and TRBJ2-2; TRBD2 agrees at 8 bases. CDR3 DNA sequence: TGCAGTGCTAGTCGGGAGGGCCAGGTCAGGGAGCTGTTTTTT. Translated, it gives CSASREGQVRELFF.